Below are 11 T cell receptor beta chains sequenced from a single sample in a study of response to subunit inactivated influenza vaccine. TCRdb reanalysed the RT-PCR reads using MiXCR and keeps one entry per CDR3 protein. The table lists around 250,000 distinct CDR3 sequences, 12% of them singletons. The source material was non-naive T cells sorted from PBMCs, sampled roughly 2 weeks before vaccination. The receptors originated from a man aged 45-65 years who received an inactivated influenza vaccine.

Remarks on this clonotype: Germline and junction disagree at one end, which may indicate a read error. The V call is TRBV24-1, the J call TRBJ2-5; D is undetermined. Germline V CDR1 and CDR2: KGHDR, SFDVKD. The CDR3 consists of 14 residues. The CDR3 DNA reads as TGTGCCACCGGTGAACCCGACTCGCAAGAGACCCAGTACTTC. Protein sequence: CATGEPDSQETQYF.

CDR3 in amino acids: CASTPGGSSYNEQFF. The CDR3 DNA reads as TGTGCCAGCACCCCGGGCGGAAGCTCCTACAATGAGCAGTTCTTC. The V call is TRBV28, the J call TRBJ2-1; D gene ambiguous. The germline CDR1 and CDR2 sequences are MDHEN and SYDVKM. This CDR3 comprises 15 residues. V dropped 7 bases and J dropped 0 bases, with 13 bases sitting between them.

This clonotype has at least ten counts. The chain employs TRBV11-2 and TRBJ1-3; D gene uncertain. The germline gives CDR1 SGHAT, CDR2 FQNNGV. The V end was cut by 5 bases, the J end by 0 bases, with 14 bases between. This CDR3 contains 16 residues. The CDR3: CASSLVLTGSGNTIYF. DNA for the CDR3: TGTGCCAGCAGCCTAGTCCTGACCGGCTCTGGAAACACCATATATTTT.

The genes are TRBV10-3 and TRBJ2-7; D possibly corresponds to TRBD1 (5 bases). Trimming left V 0 bases short and J 0 bases short, with 18 bases between. This CDR3 has 18 amino acids. The germline CDR1 and CDR2 sequences are ENHRY and SYGVKD. Written as DNA, the CDR3 is TGTGCCATCAGTGAGTCTTCCTTGGGGCAGGGCCGCTCCTACGAGCAGTACTTC. Protein sequence: CAISESSLGQGRSYEQYF.

The V and J genes are TRBV7-3 and TRBJ2-1; D may be TRBD1 (6 bases). The V gene's germline CDR1 is SGHTA and CDR2 FQGTGA. The CDR3 totals 13 residues. V was shortened by 5 bases and J by 5 bases, with 10 bases between the two germline ends. The CDR3 DNA reads as TGTGCCAGCAGCCCTACAGGGAACAATGAGCAGTTCTTC. As protein: CASSPTGNNEQFF.

J is TRBJ2-1 and V is TRBV6-2 or TRBV6-3, with 11 bases lining up with TRBD2. The V gene's germline CDR1 is MNHEY and CDR2 SVGEGT. This CDR3 is built from 16 residues. Trimming at V came to 7 bases and at J to 2 bases, leaving 7 bases not matched to a gene. The chain's CDR3 is CASTARTSGPYNEQFF. CDR3 coding DNA: TGTGCCAGCACGGCCCGGACTAGCGGGCCCTACAATGAGCAGTTCTTC.

This clonotype was found a few times. The chain has TRBV14 and TRBJ1-2; D possibly corresponds to TRBD1 (6 bases). Trimming cost V 4 bases and J 8 bases, with 17 bases left between them. Germline V CDR1 and CDR2: SGHDN, FVKESK. This CDR3 contains 14 residues. This chain's CDR3 is CASSRTLQGDGYTF. The CDR3 DNA reads as TGTGCCAGCAGCCGAACGCTACAGGGTGACGGCTACACCTTC. Together with reference TRBV14 and TRBJ1-2, the CDR3 gives the full variable domain: EAGVTQFPSHSVIEKGQTVTLRCDPISGHDNLYWYRRVMGKEIKFLLHFVKESKQDESGMPNNRFLAERTGGTYSTLKVQPAELEDSGVYFCASSRTLQGDGYTFGSGTRLTVV.

V usage is TRBV14 and J usage is TRBJ1-4; D call uncertain. This CDR3 is built from 14 residues. CDR1 SGHDN and CDR2 FVKESK come from the germline V gene. Trimming took 4 bases from V and 6 from J, leaving 12 bases between them. CDR3 in DNA: TGTGCCAGCAGCCCCCGTGTGTCTGATGAAAAACTGTTTTTT. It is translated as CASSPRVSDEKLFF.

This clonotype was seen at least ten times. J is TRBJ2-7 and V is TRBV3-1; the D gene could be TRBD1 or TRBD2 (5 bases each). The CDR3 has 13 amino acids. V dropped 4 bases and J dropped 3 bases, with 10 bases sitting between them. In germline, CDR1 is LGHDT, CDR2 YNNKEL (reference sequence). The CDR3 protein is CASSPGPRYEQYF. The CDR3 bases are TGTGCCAGCAGCCCGGGACCCCGCTACGAGCAGTACTTC.

This clonotype was seen a few times. The rearrangement links TRBV9 to TRBJ2-1; TRBD1 or TRBD2 may be the D gene (5 bases each). The CDR3 has 15 amino acids. The V end was cut by 4 bases, the J end by 6 bases, with 17 bases between. Germline-derived CDR1 and CDR2 are SGDLS and YYNGEE. CDR3 region: CASSRAGTSVNEQFF. The CDR3 coding sequence is TGTGCCAGCAGCAGAGCCGGGACGTCTGTCAATGAGCAGTTCTTC.

In its sample, this clonotype was seen many times. The V and J genes are TRBV7-9 and TRBJ2-1; D ambiguous. The ends were cut back, 2 bases at V and 8 bases at J, with 4 bases in the middle. CDR1 is SEHNR, CDR2 FQNEAQ, per germline (reference sequence). CDR3 length: 11 residues. As DNA, the CDR3 is TGTGCCAGCAGCTTAACCCATGAGCAGTTCTTC. This gives the protein CASSLTHEQFF.